Following are 25 T cell receptor beta chains from one sample sequenced in a study of T cells in pancreatic ductal adenocarcinoma (dated by TCRdb to 2017 to 2019). The pancreatic ductal adenocarcinoma patients who were selected had gone through surgery without receiving any neoadjuvant therapy. The library was produced with the immunoSEQ multiplex PCR assay. TCRdb obtained this table from immuneACCESS and retained in-frame rearrangements with V and J assigned. These tables miss some clones; where compared with another copy, unresolved V genes account for less than half of the shortfall, and the remainder is unexplained. This sample has about 9,000 clones in its table, and about 90% of those were observed once. Of the sample, roughly 3% is held by the ten largest clones. Material for sequencing was PBMCs. These receptors were obtained from a human donor with pancreatic ductal adenocarcinoma.

The chain has TRBV19 and TRBJ1-2; 8 positions match TRBD1. The CDR3 sequence is 13 residues long. V shed 4 bases, J shed 4 bases, and the junction held 2 bases outside the gene matches. The germline gives CDR1 LNHDA, CDR2 SQIVND (reference sequence). As DNA, the CDR3 is TGTGCCAGTAGTACCACAGGGGGCTATGGCTACACCTTC. Translated: CASSTTGGYGYTF.

The V and J genes are TRBV11-3 and TRBJ2-1; 9 bases match TRBD1. Germline CDR1 and CDR2: SGHNT and YENEEA. The V segment lost 6 bases and the J segment 4 bases; nucleotides outside the gene matches: 13. CDR3 size: 17 residues. As DNA, the CDR3 is TGTGCCAGCAGGGACAGGCACACAGGGGGCAGGTACAATGAGCAGTTCTTC. Translated: CASRDRHTGGRYNEQFF.

The J gene is TRBJ2-2, the V gene TRBV9, with 9 bases that match TRBD2. The length of the CDR3 is 17 residues. V shed 4 bases and J 6 bases; nucleotides not matched to a gene: 13. Germline values: CDR1 SGDLS, CDR2 YYNGEE. Here the CDR3 reads CASSPRRSSGRSGELFF. The CDR3 region has the DNA TGTGCCAGCAGCCCCCGACGGAGTAGCGGGAGATCCGGGGAGCTGTTTTTT. Full variable domain (rest looked up from reference TRBV9 and TRBJ2-2): DSGVTQTPKHLITATGQRVTLRCSPRSGDLSVYWYQQSLDQGLQFLIQYYNGEERAKGNILERFSAQQFPDLHSELNLSSLELGDSALYFCASSPRRSSGRSGELFFGEGSRLTVL.

V is TRBV16 and J is TRBJ1-1; possibly TRBD1 for D (5 bases). V was pared by 4 bases and J by 3 bases, with 12 bases between. Germline V gene data show CDR1 as KGHSY and CDR2 as FQNENV. The CDR3 runs to 14 residues. As DNA, the CDR3 is TGTGCCAGCAGCCTGACGGGGGGGGACACTGAAGCTTTCTTT. This sequence encodes CASSLTGGDTEAFF.

This chain connects TRBV29-1 to TRBJ2-1; 8 positions match TRBD2. The V gene's germline CDR1 is SQVTM and CDR2 ANQGSEA. V lost 5 bases to trimming and J lost 6 bases; unmatched junction nucleotides: 15. This CDR3 region has 16 residues. CDR3 amino acids: CSVQRAGATTSNEQFF. The CDR3 region has the DNA TGCAGCGTTCAAAGAGCGGGAGCGACAACCTCCAATGAGCAGTTCTTC.

This rearrangement joins TRBV5-6 to TRBJ1-5; a possible D gene is TRBD1 (5 bases). V lost 3 bases, J lost 6 bases, and 13 bases lay in between. CDR3 length: 14 amino acids. The germline V gene has CDR1 SGHDT and CDR2 YYEEEE. In DNA, the CDR3 is TGTGCCAGCAGCTCCTTCCAGGGAGGTCAGCCCCAGCATTTT. It specifies CASSSFQGGQPQHF. The full variable domain, completed using reference TRBV5-6 and TRBJ1-5, is DAGVTQSPTHLIKTRGQQVTLRCSPKSGHDTVSWYQQALGQGPQFIFQYYEEEERQRGNFPDRFSGHQFPNYSSELNVNALLLGDSALYLCASSSFQGGQPQHFGDGTRLSIL.

The chain is built from TRBV19 and TRBJ1-1, with TRBD1 as a possible D gene (6 bases). This CDR3 is 12 amino acids long. CDR1 and CDR2 (germline): LNHDA, SQIVND (reference sequence). V lost 8 bases and J 7 bases, leaving 14 bases between the germline ends. The CDR3, as DNA: TGTGCCAGTGGAGTAGGGGGAAATGAAGCTTTCTTT. It is translated as CASGVGGNEAFF.

The chain joins TRBV7-2 to TRBJ2-3, with a weak D call TRBD1 (5 bases). Germline V CDR1 and CDR2: SGHTA, FQGNSA. V gave up 8 bases and J gave up 0 bases, with 18 bases separating them. The CDR3 runs to 16 residues. CDR3 protein: CASSKGAYVSTDTQYF. The CDR3 coding sequence is TGTGCCAGCTCAAAAGGGGCGTACGTTAGCACAGATACGCAGTATTTT.

V gene TRBV14 combines with J gene TRBJ2-7; D perhaps matches TRBD1 (5 bases). The CDR3 is made up of 15 amino acids. In germline, CDR1 is SGHDN, CDR2 FVKESK. Trimming removed 4 bases at V and 2 bases at J, with 15 bases between. In nucleotides, the CDR3 is TGTGCCAGCAGCCCGTGGCAGGGTAGGACCTACGAGCAGTACTTC. Amino acid sequence: CASSPWQGRTYEQYF.

V and J are TRBV7-9 and TRBJ1-2; D remains ambiguous. This CDR3 contains 15 residues. With 0 bases removed from V and 8 bases from J, the gap between germline ends came to 16 bases. CDR1 is SEHNR, CDR2 FQNEAQ, per germline (reference sequence). CDR3 sequence (DNA): TGTGCCAGCAGCTTAGCCGGAGCCTCGGGAAACGGCTACACCTTC. Encoded protein: CASSLAGASGNGYTF.

This rearrangement joins TRBV6-5 to TRBJ1-2; D remains ambiguous. The V end lost 4 bases, the J end lost 4 bases, and 7 bases lay between the germline ends. The germline gives CDR1 MNHEY, CDR2 SVGAGI. The CDR3 extends over 12 amino acids. This CDR3 is CASSSLGYGYTF. The CDR3 DNA reads TGTGCCAGCAGTTCCCTAGGCTATGGCTACACCTTC.

The rearrangement joins TRBV2 to TRBJ2-5, with 7 bases matching TRBD1. Germline CDR1 SNHLY, CDR2 FYNNEI. The V segment lost 5 bases and the J segment 2 bases; nucleotides outside the gene matches: 5. The CDR3 runs to 14 residues. This chain's CDR3 is CASSRQGRQETQYF. CDR3 nucleotide sequence: TGTGCCAGCAGTAGACAGGGTAGGCAAGAGACCCAGTACTTC.

This chain uses TRBV9 with TRBJ1-1; 7 nucleotides agree with TRBD1. Germline V gene lookup returns CDR1 SGDLS and CDR2 YYNGEE. Losses at the gene ends were 2 bases for V and 1 base for J; bases not matched to a gene: 11. The CDR3 has 17 amino acids. Written as DNA, the CDR3 is TGTGCCAGCAGCGTGGGGTATGGCGGGACAGAGAACACTGAAGCTTTCTTT. This gives the protein CASSVGYGGTENTEAFF.

The chain uses TRBV27 and TRBJ2-7; 12 bases align to TRBD2. This CDR3 region has 14 residues. With V trimmed by 4 bases and J by 3 bases, 1 base remained unmatched. CDR1 is MNHEY and CDR2 is SMNVEV in the germline V gene (reference sequence). The CDR3, as DNA: TGTGCCAGCAGTTCGGGACTAGCGGGCTACGAGCAGTACTTC. The encoded protein is CASSSGLAGYEQYF.

The chain combines TRBV2 with TRBJ2-1, with 9 bases lining up with TRBD2. Trimming removed 6 bases from V and 4 bases from J; junction bases left unmatched: 13. Germline V gives CDR1 SNHLY, CDR2 FYNNEI. The CDR3 is 17 residues long. The CDR3: CASSPPSGRTLYNEQFF. The CDR3 DNA follows: TGTGCCAGCAGCCCTCCAAGCGGGAGGACACTATACAATGAGCAGTTCTTC.

This clone occurred once. CDR3 sequence: CASSSGVGYGYTF. DNA of the CDR3: TGTGCCAGCAGCTCAGGGGTGGGCTATGGCTACACCTTC. V gene TRBV7-2 combines with J gene TRBJ1-2, with a possible D match to TRBD1 (6 bases). V shed 4 bases and J shed 4 bases, with 10 bases lying between them. Germline-derived CDR1 and CDR2 are SGHTA and FQGNSA. This CDR3 region has 13 residues.

The rearrangement joins TRBV5-4 to TRBJ2-7; 11 nucleotides agree with TRBD2. Germline V gene data show CDR1 as SGHNT and CDR2 as YYREEE (reference sequence). V lost 0 bases to trimming and J lost 4 bases; unmatched junction nucleotides: 6. The CDR3 sequence is 16 residues long. CDR3 DNA sequence: TGTGCCAGCAGCTTGGTACTAGCGGGGGCTGATTACGAGCAGTACTTC. It is translated as CASSLVLAGADYEQYF.

V is TRBV21-1 and J is TRBJ1-5. TRBV21-1 is classified as a pseudogene. The CDR3 loop spans 14 amino acids. CDR3 loop: CASSKREGGNPQHF. The DNA of the CDR3 is TGTGCCAGCAGCAAAAGGGAGGGGGGGAATCCCCAGCATTTT.

This rearrangement joins TRBV6-5 to TRBJ2-3; D may be TRBD2 (6 bases). The V gene's germline CDR1 is MNHEY and CDR2 SVGAGI. The V and J ends lost 7 bases and 4 bases respectively, with 15 bases between them. The CDR3 contains 14 residues. The CDR3 DNA is TGTGCCAGCAAGAGGCGGGGAGACGCAGATACGCAGTATTTT. It encodes CASKRRGDADTQYF.

This clone was detected once. This rearrangement joins TRBV10-3 to TRBJ2-1; TRBD1 agrees at 7 bases. CDR3 length equals 15 residues. From germline, CDR1 is ENHRY and CDR2 SYGVKD. V dropped 3 bases and J dropped 4; count of bases not matched to a gene: 6. For the CDR3, the DNA is TGTGCCATCAGTGACCGGGACAGAAGTTACAATGAGCAGTTCTTC. Its protein product is CAISDRDRSYNEQFF.

The chain links TRBV6-5 to TRBJ1-2; TRBD1 aligns across 7 bases. This CDR3 contains 13 residues. Per germline, CDR1 MNHEY and CDR2 SVGAGI. V gave up 5 bases and J gave up 6 bases; unmatched junction bases: 6. The CDR3 loop is CASSVQGRNGYTF. CDR3 nucleotide sequence: TGTGCCAGCAGTGTACAGGGGAGGAATGGCTACACCTTC.

V usage is TRBV10-3 and J usage is TRBJ2-1, with a possible D match to TRBD2 (6 bases). This CDR3 is 16 amino acids long. V lost 3 bases to trimming and J lost 0 bases, with 12 bases between them. Germline assignment: CDR1 ENHRY and CDR2 SYGVKD. CDR3 amino acids: CAISDRVRDSYNEQFF. CDR3 bases: TGTGCCATCAGTGACAGGGTGCGGGACTCCTACAATGAGCAGTTCTTC.

The rearrangement uses TRBV5-6 and TRBJ2-2, with 7 bases identical to TRBD2. V trimming: 4 bases; J trimming: 3 bases; junction bases outside the gene matches: 6. Germline CDR1 is SGHDT and CDR2 is YYEEEE. The CDR3 has 15 residues. The DNA for the CDR3 is TGTGCCAGCAGCCCTAGCGGTTTCGACACCGGGGAGCTGTTTTTT. Its translation is CASSPSGFDTGELFF.

The V and J genes are TRBV5-8 and TRBJ1-2, with 9 positions matching TRBD1. V was clipped by 4 bases and J by 5 bases; unmatched bases: 15. CDR1 and CDR2 (germline): SGHTS, YDEGEE. The CDR3 consists of 17 residues. The CDR3 sequence is CASSPSLSGTGPYGYTF. Written as DNA, the CDR3 is TGTGCCAGCAGCCCGTCCCTCTCCGGGACAGGGCCTTATGGCTACACCTTC.

This rearrangement joins TRBV2 to TRBJ1-1, with a possible D match to TRBD1 (5 bases). CDR1 is SNHLY, CDR2 FYNNEI, per germline. Trimming removed 1 base at V and 1 base at J, with 10 bases between. CDR3 length equals 15 residues. The DNA for the CDR3 is TGTGCCAGCAGTGAAGGGGACTTATGGAACACTGAAGCTTTCTTT. Translating it yields CASSEGDLWNTEAFF.